The 19 T cell receptor beta chains given below trace back to one sample, sequenced in a study of CD8 T cells in ankylosing spondylitis. Each CDR3 protein gets one entry after TCRdb re-called the 5' RACE reads with MiXCR. The sample consists of 220,000 or so distinct CDR3 sequences, over 9.5% of them appearing once. Sequenced sample: blood, either unsorted or a sorted T cell fraction (not recorded which). These receptors were collected from a male donor with ankylosing spondylitis or in good health (not recorded which).

This clonotype was counted ten times or more. The rearrangement links TRBV15 to TRBJ2-5; tentative D call: TRBD2 (6 bases). CDR1 is LNHNV, CDR2 YYDKDF, per germline (reference sequence). This CDR3 has 17 amino acids. Between the trimmed V and J ends, which lost 1 base and 7 bases, there was a span of 22 bases. The CDR3 bases are TGTGCCACCAGCAGAGTAAGGGCGGGGCCCTCCCCCGGGACCCAGTACTTC. Residues: CATSRVRAGPSPGTQYF.

This clonotype came up a few times. This rearrangement joins TRBV13 to TRBJ1-1; D is perhaps TRBD1 (5 bases). CDR1 and CDR2 (germline): PRHDT, FYEKMQ (reference sequence). The CDR3 extends over 13 amino acids. Trimming took off 5 bases at V and 4 bases at J, with 11 bases between the two ends. The CDR3 sequence is CASSRRESTEAFF. The CDR3 nucleotides read TGTGCCAGCAGCCGCAGGGAGAGCACTGAAGCTTTCTTT.

V usage is TRBV12-3 or TRBV12-4 and J usage is TRBJ1-4; D is ambiguous. The CDR3 spans 15 residues. V gave up 3 bases and J gave up 3 bases, with 11 bases separating them. The CDR3 bases are TGTGCCAGCAGTTTTTCGGGCGCGCCTAATGAAAAACTGTTTTTT. Translated: CASSFSGAPNEKLFF.

This clonotype was counted between two and nine times. The chain couples TRBV19 to TRBJ1-2; D call uncertain. The length of the CDR3 is 15 residues. CDR1 and CDR2 (germline): LNHDA, SQIVND (reference sequence). Trimming took 2 bases from V and 3 from J, leaving 13 bases between them. CDR3 bases: TGTGCCAGTAGTATATCCGGGCCGGATCACTATGGCTACACCTTC. The encoded protein is CASSISGPDHYGYTF.

This clonotype was observed many times. V gene TRBV29-1 combines with J gene TRBJ2-2; possible D gene TRBD1, 5 bases. Germline loops: CDR1 SQVTM, CDR2 ANQGSEA. This CDR3 region has 13 residues. V gave up 6 bases and J gave up 5 bases, with 13 bases separating them. CDR3 DNA sequence: TGCAGCGTCAATACACAGGTTACCGGGGAGCTGTTTTTT. Protein product: CSVNTQVTGELFF.

This clonotype was recorded many times. J is TRBJ2-5 and V is TRBV12-3 or TRBV12-4; tentative D call: TRBD2 (7 bases). V gave up 2 bases and J gave up 2 bases, with 12 bases separating them. CDR3 length equals 15 residues. The CDR3, as DNA: TGTGCCAGCAGTTTACCGCGGGGGCCTCAAGAGACCCAGTACTTC. This sequence encodes CASSLPRGPQETQYF.

This clonotype was recorded at least ten times. The CDR3: CSAPGRTYEQYF. CDR3 nucleotide sequence: TGCAGTGCCCCCGGGAGAACCTACGAGCAGTACTTC. The rearrangement links TRBV20-1 to TRBJ2-7; tentative D call: TRBD2 (6 bases). Germline CDR1 and CDR2: DFQATT and SNEGSKA (reference sequence). The CDR3 extends over 12 amino acids. Trimming pared 6 bases from V and 2 bases from J, leaving 11 bases between.

The chain joins TRBV20-1 to TRBJ1-1; 7 bases are shared with TRBD1. J lost 11 bases, V lost 7 bases, and 7 bases had no gene match. CDR1 is DFQATT and CDR2 is SNEGSKA in the germline V gene (reference sequence). The CDR3 covers 10 residues. CDR3 nucleotide sequence: TGCAGTGGAAGGGGGCTCGGTGCTTTCTTT. It specifies CSGRGLGAFF.

This clonotype was picked up many times. J is TRBJ2-7 and V is TRBV11-1; TRBD2 might be the D (6 bases). Trimming took 1 base from V and 2 from J, leaving 9 bases between them. Germline loops: CDR1 SGHAT, CDR2 FQDESV (reference sequence). The CDR3 spans 14 residues. The CDR3, as DNA: TGTGCCAGCAGCTTAGGGCGGGGAACCTACGAGCAGTACTTC. Translated: CASSLGRGTYEQYF.

There are a few counts of this clonotype. The rearrangement uses TRBV2 and TRBJ2-2; D uncertain. The CDR3 is made up of 13 amino acids. Germline V gene data show CDR1 as SNHLY and CDR2 as FYNNEI. Trimming removed 4 bases at V and 1 base at J, with 4 bases between. The CDR3 bases are TGTGCCAGCAGTGGGGAGAACACCGGGGAGCTGTTTTTT. Amino acids: CASSGENTGELFF.

Worth noting for this clonotype: Being one base from a much bigger clone, this may be a read error. The chain is built from TRBV11-1 and TRBJ1-3; D not resolved. Germline CDR1 SGHAT, CDR2 FQDESV (reference sequence). This CDR3 comprises 13 residues. The chain's CDR3 is CASHEELGNTKYF. CDR3 nucleotides: TGTGCCAGCCATGAAGAACTTGGAAACACCAAATATTTT.

V usage is TRBV3-1 and J usage is TRBJ1-3, with 7 bases aligning to TRBD1. The CDR3 consists of 15 residues. CDR1 and CDR2 (germline): LGHDT, YNNKEL (reference sequence). V lost 4 bases, J lost 1 base, and 4 bases stayed unmatched. CDR3 DNA sequence: TGTGCCAGCAGCCCACAGGGGTATTCTGGAAACACCATATATTTT. Translation gives CASSPQGYSGNTIYF.

Only a few counts were recorded for this clonotype. The gene calls are TRBV28 and TRBJ1-2; no definite D call. CDR3 size: 13 residues. The V end lost 6 bases, the J end lost 8 bases, and 16 bases lay between the germline ends. Germline V gives CDR1 MDHEN, CDR2 SYDVKM. CDR3 nucleotide sequence: TGTGCCAGCAGAAACACGGAGGTGGGCGGCTACACCTTC. It translates to CASRNTEVGGYTF.

This clonotype has only a few counts. This chain joins TRBV7-9 and TRBJ2-5; the match to TRBD2 covers 12 bases. This CDR3 contains 16 residues. Germline V gene data show CDR1 as SEHNR and CDR2 as FQNEAQ (reference sequence). Trimming took 5 bases from V and 3 from J; bases not matched to a gene: 7. Here the CDR3 reads CASSPTSGGPKETQYF. CDR3 sequence (DNA): TGTGCCAGCAGCCCAACTAGCGGGGGGCCCAAAGAGACCCAGTACTTC. Based on the CDR3 plus reference TRBV7-9 and TRBJ2-5, the full variable domain is DTGVSQNPRHKITKRGQNVTFRCDPISEHNRLYWYRQTLGQGPEFLTYFQNEAQLEKSRLLSDRFSAERPKGSFSTLEIQRTEQGDSAMYLCASSPTSGGPKETQYFGPGTRLLVL.

This clonotype showed up many times. The V and J genes are TRBV12-3 or TRBV12-4 and TRBJ1-2; D not resolved. The CDR3 spans 12 residues. V was pared by 6 bases and J by 7 bases, with 12 bases between. In nucleotides, the CDR3 is TGTGCCAGCAGCCCCGGGGTCTCTGGCTACACCTTC. Amino acid sequence: CASSPGVSGYTF.

This clonotype was picked up many times. The DNA of the CDR3 is TGTGCCAGCAGTTCCCCGAACGGGGGGACCTCCTACGAGCAGTACTTC. Amino acids: CASSSPNGGTSYEQYF. The rearrangement links TRBV6-5 to TRBJ2-7, with 7 bases lining up with TRBD2. V dropped 4 bases and J dropped 0; count of bases not matched to a gene: 9. CDR1 MNHEY and CDR2 SVGAGI come from the germline V gene. The CDR3 runs 16 residues.

This clonotype was seen repeatedly, ten times or more. The chain employs TRBV20-1 and TRBJ2-3; D is unclear. The CDR3 is 12 amino acids. CDR1 is DFQATT and CDR2 is SNEGSKA in the germline V gene (reference sequence). V was pared by 5 bases and J by 6 bases, with 12 bases between. The DNA for the CDR3 is TGCAGTGCTTCGACTGGGATGGATACGCAGTATTTT. It is translated as CSASTGMDTQYF.

This clonotype came up many times. V is TRBV6-1 and J is TRBJ2-5; 7 positions match TRBD2. The V gene's germline CDR1 is MNHNS and CDR2 SASEGT. V shed 7 bases, J shed 4 bases, and the junction held 9 bases outside the gene matches. The CDR3 runs 14 residues. The CDR3 reads CASTASGGGETQYF. The CDR3 nucleotides are TGTGCCAGCACTGCCTCGGGGGGAGGAGAGACCCAGTACTTC.

The chain is built from TRBV5-1 and TRBJ1-6; D possibly corresponds to TRBD1 (5 bases). CDR1 and CDR2 from the germline V gene are SGHRS and YFSETQ. This CDR3 region has 18 residues. The V and J ends lost 0 bases and 8 bases respectively, with 21 bases between them. The CDR3: CASSLGDLGLRTYSPLHF. For the CDR3, the DNA is TGCGCCAGCAGCTTGGGGGACTTGGGACTGAGGACCTATTCACCCCTCCACTTT.